This entry lists 27 T cell receptor beta chains sequenced from one sample in a study of cytomegalovirus exposure and HLA in healthy donors. Measured with immunoSEQ multiplex PCR; TCRdb has only the in-frame clones, and not every one. The sample lists approximately 160,000 clones, about 89% occurring once. Source material: PBMCs. The receptors stem from a woman aged 18-29 years in good health and CMV-seropositive.

CDR3 residues: CASSPLRGGLDEQYF. In DNA, the CDR3 is TGTGCCAGCAGCCCGCTCAGAGGAGGGTTAGACGAGCAGTACTTC. J is TRBJ2-7 and V is TRBV5-4; tentatively, D is TRBD2 (6 bases). This CDR3 region has 15 residues. Germline V gene lookup returns CDR1 SGHNT and CDR2 YYREEE (reference sequence). Trimming took 4 bases from V and 5 from J, leaving 19 bases between them.

The rearrangement uses TRBV6-1 and TRBJ1-3, with D perhaps matching TRBD1 (6 bases). The CDR3 consists of 15 residues. Germline V lookup: CDR1 MNHNS, CDR2 SASEGT. Trimming pared 3 bases from V and 2 bases from J, leaving 11 bases between. DNA of the CDR3: TGTGCCAGCAGTGAGGGAGAGGGGGCTGGAAACACCATATATTTT. It yields the protein CASSEGEGAGNTIYF.

CDR3 in DNA: TGTGCCAGCAGTTTGGGACAGGGAATTGTAGGCGAGCAGTACTTC. Amino acids: CASSLGQGIVGEQYF. The chain links TRBV28 to TRBJ2-7; 9 bases are a match to TRBD1. The germline V gene has CDR1 MDHEN and CDR2 SYDVKM. CDR3 size: 15 residues. V shed 3 bases and J 6 bases; nucleotides not matched to a gene: 9.

The J gene is TRBJ1-1, the V gene TRBV7-3; D remains ambiguous. Trimming cost V 0 bases and J 1 base, with 6 bases left between them. Germline assignment: CDR1 SGHTA and CDR2 FQGTGA. The CDR3 contains 14 residues. CDR3 sequence (DNA): TGTGCCAGCAGCTTAACGTTCGGGAACACTGAAGCTTTCTTT. Protein: CASSLTFGNTEAFF.

This chain connects TRBV6-5 to TRBJ2-5, with 7 bases matching TRBD1. The junction had 3 bases not matched to a gene; V was cut back by 6 bases and J by 2 bases. CDR3 length equals 13 residues. Germline loops: CDR1 MNHEY, CDR2 SVGAGI. CDR3 residues: CASRTTGQETQYF. The CDR3 DNA follows: TGTGCCAGCAGGACGACAGGGCAAGAGACCCAGTACTTC.

The chain combines TRBV5-1 with TRBJ2-4; TRBD1 agrees at 7 bases. The CDR3 length is 16 residues. Germline V lookup: CDR1 SGHRS, CDR2 YFSETQ. The ends lost 4 bases at V and 0 bases at J; junction bases unmatched: 7. The CDR3 DNA reads as TGCGCCAGCAGCATCGGACAGGAACTAGCCAAAAACATTCAGTACTTC. This sequence encodes CASSIGQELAKNIQYF.

V usage is TRBV29-1 and J usage is TRBJ2-3; 9 bases line up with TRBD2. Trimming cost V 7 bases and J 7 bases; bases outside gene matches: 24. The CDR3 length is 18 residues. Germline V gives CDR1 SQVTM, CDR2 ANQGSEA. CDR3 sequence reads: CSGGDIALLAGEGNTQYF. DNA of the CDR3: TGCAGCGGGGGGGACATCGCGCTTTTAGCGGGAGAAGGAAATACGCAGTATTTT.

The chain links TRBV5-6 to TRBJ2-2; TRBD1 might be the D (6 bases). The V and J ends lost 5 bases and 0 bases respectively, with 8 bases between them. The CDR3 extends over 14 amino acids. Germline-derived CDR1 and CDR2 are SGHDT and YYEEEE. CDR3 sequence: CASRWTANTGELFF. DNA for the CDR3: TGTGCCAGCAGGTGGACAGCGAACACCGGGGAGCTGTTTTTT.

The V and J genes are TRBV15 and TRBJ2-3, with a tentative D call TRBD1 (5 bases). The germline V gene encodes CDR1 LNHNV and CDR2 YYDKDF (reference sequence). Trimming pared 1 base from V and 8 bases from J, leaving 10 bases between. This CDR3 is built from 13 residues. CDR3 sequence (DNA): TGTGCCACCAGCAGAGGAAGCAGGGTTACGCAGTATTTT. Translation gives CATSRGSRVTQYF.

This clone is a singleton in its sample. The chain has TRBV7-9 and TRBJ2-1, with unresolved D. This CDR3 comprises 15 residues. The germline V gene has CDR1 SEHNR and CDR2 FQNEAQ (reference sequence). The ends were cut back, 1 base at V and 1 base at J, with 8 bases in the middle. Written as DNA, the CDR3 is TGTGCCAGCAGCTTAGACAGTGGGTCCTACAATGAGCAGTTCTTC. Translated: CASSLDSGSYNEQFF.

The V gene is TRBV28, the J gene TRBJ2-7, with 10 bases that match TRBD2. V shed 4 bases and J 3 bases; nucleotides not matched to a gene: 9. The CDR3 contains 16 residues. From germline, CDR1 is MDHEN and CDR2 SYDVKM. The CDR3 spells CASSSSDLAGVYEQYF. In DNA form, the CDR3 reads TGTGCCAGCAGTTCCTCCGACCTAGCGGGAGTCTACGAGCAGTACTTC.

With respect to this clone: Its ends do not fully match the called genes, so a read error is possible. V gene TRBV6-5 combines with J gene TRBJ2-1; TRBD2 matches at 8 bases. CDR1 is MNHEY and CDR2 is SVGAGI in the germline V gene. The CDR3 contains 14 residues. This CDR3 reads CASTPGTRANQQFF. The CDR3 coding sequence is TGTGCCAGCACCCCGGGGACTAGGGCCAATCAGCAGTTCTTC.

This chain uses TRBV6-5 with TRBJ2-7; TRBD1 matches at 11 bases. The CDR3 consists of 14 residues. With V trimmed by 4 bases and J by 3 bases, 2 bases remained unmatched. Germline V gives CDR1 MNHEY, CDR2 SVGAGI. The CDR3 protein is CASSFGTGGYEQYF. CDR3 sequence (DNA): TGTGCCAGCAGTTTTGGGACAGGGGGCTACGAGCAGTACTTC.

This rearrangement joins TRBV19 to TRBJ1-2; 10 positions match TRBD1. The germline gives CDR1 LNHDA, CDR2 SQIVND (reference sequence). This CDR3 has 14 residues. With V trimmed by 6 bases and J by 9 bases, 10 bases remained unmatched. CDR3 region: CASSTGTGVKSYTF. As DNA, the CDR3 is TGTGCCAGTAGCACCGGGACAGGGGTTAAGAGCTACACCTTC.

The chain uses TRBV6-5 and TRBJ2-7; D is unresolved. The CDR3 sequence is 14 residues long. Germline V lookup: CDR1 MNHEY, CDR2 SVGAGI. Trimming shortened V by 0 bases and J by 0 bases, and 6 bases separated the two germline ends. In DNA, the CDR3 is TGTGCCAGCAGTTACTCAGACATCTCCTACGAGCAGTACTTC. Protein: CASSYSDISYEQYF.

The chain recombines TRBV27 with TRBJ1-4; D is undetermined. The CDR3 has 16 residues. Germline V gene sequence: CDR1 MNHEY, CDR2 SMNVEV (reference sequence). The V end lost 0 bases, the J end lost 4 bases, and 12 bases lay between the germline ends. The CDR3 is CASSLSATNLNEKLFF. In DNA form, the CDR3 reads TGTGCCAGCAGTTTATCGGCGACTAACCTTAATGAAAAACTGTTTTTT.

V usage is TRBV6-6 and J usage is TRBJ2-7; 9 bases map to TRBD1. Trimming took 8 bases from V and 5 from J; bases not matched to a gene: 10. CDR1 MNHNY and CDR2 SVGAGI come from the germline V gene (reference sequence). This CDR3 has 14 amino acids. The CDR3 spells CASGYRDRVDEQYF. In nucleotides, the CDR3 is TGTGCCAGCGGCTACCGGGACAGGGTGGACGAGCAGTACTTC.

V and J are TRBV6-5 and TRBJ2-7; 8 positions agree with TRBD2. V dropped 4 bases and J dropped 2; count of bases not matched to a gene: 7. Germline assignment: CDR1 MNHEY and CDR2 SVGAGI. The CDR3 runs 15 residues. The CDR3 loop reads CASSFGSGITYEQYF. CDR3 DNA: TGTGCCAGCAGTTTCGGTAGCGGGATTACCTACGAGCAGTACTTC.

CDR3 sequence: CATRWGQGDEQFF. CDR3 sequence (DNA): TGCGCCACCCGATGGGGGCAGGGCGATGAGCAGTTCTTC. The rearrangement links TRBV5-1 to TRBJ2-1; possibly TRBD1 for D (6 bases). V was pared by 9 bases and J by 8 bases, with 18 bases between. The CDR3 totals 13 residues. The germline gives CDR1 SGHRS, CDR2 YFSETQ.

This clone has only one observation. The V gene is TRBV9, the J gene TRBJ2-7; 7 bases align to TRBD1. Germline CDR1 SGDLS, CDR2 YYNGEE. The CDR3 consists of 14 residues. J gave up 2 bases and V 4 bases, and 6 bases lay outside the gene matches. This chain's CDR3 is CASSPWDRAYEQYF. CDR3 in DNA: TGTGCCAGCAGCCCTTGGGACAGAGCCTACGAGCAGTACTTC.

The J gene is TRBJ2-2, the V gene TRBV10-3; D gene unclear. The germline V and J ends were trimmed by 8 bases and 2 bases, with 9 bases remaining between them. Germline CDR1 is ENHRY and CDR2 is SYGVKD. The CDR3 is 13 amino acids. CDR3 residues: CAILSSNTGELFF. The CDR3, as DNA: TGTGCCATCCTAAGTTCTAACACCGGGGAGCTGTTTTTT.

This clone has just a few counts. This chain links TRBV7-2 with TRBJ1-1, with TRBD1 matching over 7 bases. CDR1 is SGHTA and CDR2 is FQGNSA in the germline V gene. Trimming took 8 bases from V and 2 from J; bases not matched to a gene: 11. This CDR3 spans 15 amino acids. CDR3 nucleotides: TGTGCCAGCGGCAGAGGGGGCGCGACTAACACTGAAGCTTTCTTT. Translating it yields CASGRGGATNTEAFF.

The chain uses TRBV6-6 and TRBJ2-5; a possible D gene is TRBD1 (5 bases). The germline gives CDR1 MNHNY, CDR2 SVGAGI (reference sequence). The CDR3 extends over 14 amino acids. V was clipped by 3 bases and J by 2 bases, with 10 bases between them. CDR3 DNA sequence: TGTGCCAGCAGTTATCGGGCAGGGCAAGAGACCCAGTACTTC. It specifies CASSYRAGQETQYF.

This clone was recorded a few times. The genes are TRBV5-1 and TRBJ1-1; D call uncertain. The V end was cut by 4 bases, the J end by 3 bases, with 22 bases between. This CDR3 region has 17 residues. Germline values: CDR1 SGHRS, CDR2 YFSETQ. CDR3 sequence reads: CASSVRWGNKEDTEAFF. As DNA, the CDR3 is TGCGCCAGCAGCGTCCGATGGGGAAATAAGGAGGACACTGAAGCTTTCTTT.

The chain has TRBV5-1 and TRBJ1-2; tentatively, D is TRBD1 (6 bases). The CDR3 is 12 residues long. Trimming took off 1 base at V and 8 bases at J, with 9 bases between the two ends. From germline, CDR1 is SGHRS and CDR2 YFSETQ. CDR3 in amino acids: CASSLQGLGYTF. The DNA of the CDR3 is TGCGCCAGCAGCTTGCAGGGGTTAGGCTACACCTTC.

The chain has TRBV7-8 and TRBJ2-5, with 11 bases that match TRBD2. Looked up from germline, CDR1 is SGHVS and CDR2 is FQNEAQ. Losses at the gene ends were 7 bases for V and 5 bases for J; bases not matched to a gene: 6. The CDR3 is 14 amino acids. CDR3 DNA sequence: TGTGCCAGCATCGGACTAGCGGGTAGGGAGACCCAGTACTTC. It encodes CASIGLAGRETQYF.

This rearrangement joins TRBV10-1 to TRBJ2-3; TRBD2 is a possible D gene (5 bases). Trimming took 3 bases from V and 1 from J, leaving 14 bases between them. The germline V gene encodes CDR1 WNHNN and CDR2 SYGVQD (reference sequence). The CDR3 consists of 16 residues. The CDR3 loop is CASSDSRGSGTDTQYF. The CDR3 DNA reads TGCGCCAGCAGTGATTCCCGGGGATCCGGCACAGATACGCAGTATTTT.